This is a list of T cell receptor beta chains from one sample in a study of cytomegalovirus exposure and HLA in healthy donors. The method was immunoSEQ multiplex PCR; TCRdb's version includes in-frame clones alone and lacks a portion of them. Here the sample spans more than 150,000 clones, 60% to 85% being singletons. The sequencing sample was made of PBMCs. These receptors came from a man aged 18 to 30 in good health and CMV-seronegative. CDR3s include the opening cysteine and the closing phenylalanine or tryptophan. The D gene is left open where the match is weak. Rows may omit the clone size; those that give it use once, few, many or a size class.

V,size,D,J,DNA,CDR3
TRBV6-1,.,.,TRBJ2-5,TGTGCCAGCAGTGAAGGGGAGCAGACCCAGTACTTC,CASSEGEQTQYF
TRBV18,once,TRBD1,TRBJ1-3,TGTGCCAGCTCACTCAGGGACAGCCCCTTCTCTGGAAACACCATATATTTT,CASSLRDSPFSGNTIYF
TRBV5-4,.,TRBD2,TRBJ2-2,TGTGCCAGCAGCCTTACGAGCGGGGGGGCCGGGGAGCTGTTTTTT,CASSLTSGGAGELFF
TRBV6-5,.,.,TRBJ2-2,TGTGCCAGCAGTTACTTTTCCGGGACCGGGGAGCTGTTTTTT,CASSYFSGTGELFF
TRBV7-2,.,TRBD2,TRBJ2-3,TGTGCCAGCAGCTTAGATGCGGGAGTCCAGGATACGCAGTATTTT,CASSLDAGVQDTQYF
TRBV28,once,.,TRBJ2-7,TGTGCCAGCAGTATACAGGGTCGCGAGCAGTACTTC,CASSIQGREQYF
TRBV19,few,TRBD1,TRBJ2-7,TGTGCCAGTAGGAGGGACAGGGGGGCCTACGAGCAGTACTTC,CASRRDRGAYEQYF
TRBV27,.,TRBD1,TRBJ2-1,TGTGCCAGCAGTTTATTGGGACAGGGGTGGGATGAGCAGTTCTTC,CASSLLGQGWDEQFF
TRBV11-2,.,.,TRBJ1-3,TGTGCCAGCAGCCACGAGCCATCTGGAAACACCATATATTTT,CASSHEPSGNTIYF
TRBV10-3,.,TRBD1,TRBJ2-2,TGTGCCATCAGACTCGCCGGGACAGGGGGCACCGGGGAGCTGTTTTTT,CAIRLAGTGGTGELFF
TRBV4-1,.,.,TRBJ2-4,TGCGCCAGCAGCCCTGGGACTTCACTAGCCAAAAACATTCAGTACTTC,CASSPGTSLAKNIQYF
TRBV29-1,.,TRBD2,TRBJ2-7,TGCAGCGTTGAAGATCTAGGCGGGAGGGAGCAGTACTTC,CSVEDLGGREQYF
TRBV2,few,.,TRBJ1-2,TGTGCCAGCAGGGACATGGGGGGTCCTAACTATGGCTACACCTTC,CASRDMGGPNYGYTF
TRBV28,.,.,TRBJ1-2,TGTGCCAGCAGTCCCCCCCTCGGGTACAGGGACTATGGCTACACCTTC,CASSPPLGYRDYGYTF
TRBV10-1,.,.,TRBJ2-2,TGCGCCAGCAGTGAGTCCAGGCGTTTGAACACCGGGGAGCTGTTTTTT,CASSESRRLNTGELFF
TRBV5-1,.,.,TRBJ1-4,TGCGCCAGCAAAAGCCGCAGCAACAGTAATGAAAAACTGTTTTTT,CASKSRSNSNEKLFF
TRBV27,.,TRBD2,TRBJ2-7,TGTGCCAGCAGTCCGTCTTGGGGGGGAGTTCCCCTCGAGCAGTACTTC,CASSPSWGGVPLEQYF
TRBV7-2,.,.,TRBJ1-3,TGTGCCAGCAGCTTATATGGGGAGGTGCCTGGAAACACCATATATTTT,CASSLYGEVPGNTIYF
TRBV27,.,TRBD1,TRBJ1-1,TGTGCCAGCAGCCCAGGGGGCGCGATCGCTTTCTTT,CASSPGGAIAFF
TRBV7-9,.,TRBD1,TRBJ1-2,TGTGCCAGCAGCTTAGGGGGACAGGGGCTATATGGCTACACCTTC,CASSLGGQGLYGYTF
TRBV5-1,.,.,TRBJ1-1,TGCGCCAGCAGCTTGGCTGGCAGGGAAGGATCTGAAGCTTTCTTT,CASSLAGREGSEAFF
TRBV4-1,.,TRBD1,TRBJ2-7,TGCGCCAGCAGCCAGACCGGGACAGGGTACGAGCAGTACTTC,CASSQTGTGYEQYF
TRBV9,few,TRBD2,TRBJ2-2,TGTGCCAGCAGCGTAGACGGCGGGAGGGCCCACGGGGAGCTGTTTTTT,CASSVDGGRAHGELFF
TRBV11-3,few,TRBD2,TRBJ2-3,TGTGCCAGCAGCTTAAGTAGCGGGAGCACAGATACGCAGTATTTT,CASSLSSGSTDTQYF
TRBV6-6,many,.,TRBJ1-2,TGTGCCAGCAGCCCCTCCCCGGGGGTCAACACCTTC,CASSPSPGVNTF
TRBV6-5,.,TRBD1,TRBJ1-1,TGTGCCAGCAGTAATTACAGGGGTGGAACTGAAGCTTTCTTT,CASSNYRGGTEAFF
TRBV28,.,.,TRBJ2-1,TGTGCCAGCAGTGGCGACTCTGCCTACAATGAGCAGTTCTTC,CASSGDSAYNEQFF
TRBV6-1,few,.,TRBJ1-5,TGTGCCAGCAGTGCGAAGGGAGGCCGGCAGGAACGCCAGCATTTT,CASSAKGGRQERQHF
TRBV21-1,few,.,TRBJ2-3,TGTGCCAGCAGCAGCTCAGGACAGGGTCTATTTGTCACAGATACGCAGTATTTT,CASSSSGQGLFVTDTQYF
TRBV9,once,TRBD1,TRBJ1-2,TGTGCCAGCAGCGCCGTTCGGGACAGGGGCTATGGCTACACCTTC,CASSAVRDRGYGYTF
TRBV7-3,.,TRBD2,TRBJ2-1,TGTGCCAGCAGCTCGACTAGCGGGACTAACAATGAGCAGTTCTTC,CASSSTSGTNNEQFF
TRBV9,.,.,TRBJ2-3,TGTGCCAGCAGCCTCGGAGTCAGCACAGATACGCAGTATTTT,CASSLGVSTDTQYF
TRBV6-1,.,.,TRBJ1-2,TGTGCCAGCAGTGAGATCAAATCACGGGGCTACACCTTC,CASSEIKSRGYTF
TRBV10-2,.,TRBD2,TRBJ2-7,TGCGCCAGCAGCGAAAGCGGGAGAGTGTTCGACGAGCAGTACTTC,CASSESGRVFDEQYF
TRBV5-5,.,TRBD1,TRBJ1-1,TGTGCCAGCAGCTTTTACAGGGGAGAAGTGAACACTGAAGCTTTCTTT,CASSFYRGEVNTEAFF
TRBV28,once,.,TRBJ1-5,TGTGCCAGCAGTTCTCATGGGGAGGGACAGCCCCAGCATTTT,CASSSHGEGQPQHF
TRBV15,once,TRBD2,TRBJ2-1,TGTGCCACCAGCAGAGATGGGGCGGGAGCGGGCGACAATGAGCAGTTCTTC,CATSRDGAGAGDNEQFF
TRBV19,.,TRBD1,TRBJ1-5,TGTGCCAGTAGTATGGGGACAGGGTCGTCGCGCAATCAGCCCCAGCATTTT,CASSMGTGSSRNQPQHF
TRBV5-1,.,.,TRBJ2-7,TGCGCCAGCAGCTTGGGAGGCAGCCTTTACGAGCAGTACTTC,CASSLGGSLYEQYF
TRBV6-1,.,.,TRBJ1-2,TGTGCCAGCAGGCAATCCGGGGGGGACTATGGCTACACCTTC,CASRQSGGDYGYTF
TRBV6-4,medium-sized,.,TRBJ2-1,TGTGCCAGCAGTGCCACAGAGTACAATGAGCAGTTCTTC,CASSATEYNEQFF
TRBV11-3,.,.,TRBJ1-2,TGTGCCAGCATATGGGACGGGAGTTATGGCTACACCTTC,CASIWDGSYGYTF
TRBV5-8,.,TRBD2,TRBJ2-5,TGTGCCAGCAGCGCCGGACTAGCGGGGGGGTCGCAAGAGACCCAGTACTTC,CASSAGLAGGSQETQYF
TRBV5-6,.,TRBD2,TRBJ2-3,TGTGCCAGCAACTCCCGTACTAGCGGCACAGATACGCAGTATTTT,CASNSRTSGTDTQYF
TRBV25-1,once,.,TRBJ2-2,TGTGCCAGCAGTGAATTCACGGGGACCGGGGAGCTGTTTTTT,CASSEFTGTGELFF
TRBV2,.,TRBD1,TRBJ1-1,TGTGCCAGCACCGTACAGGGGGGTTACACTGAAGCTTTCTTT,CASTVQGGYTEAFF
TRBV4-1,.,TRBD1,TRBJ2-7,TGCGCCAGCAGCCAAGGACAGGGGTGGGACGAGCAGTACTTC,CASSQGQGWDEQYF
TRBV11-3,.,TRBD2,TRBJ2-1,TGTGCCAGCAGCTTATCTCTAGCGGGTGGCTACAATGAGCAGTTCTTC,CASSLSLAGGYNEQFF
TRBV28,.,.,TRBJ1-2,TGTGCCAGCAGTTTATCGGGGGGTGACTATGGCTACACCTTC,CASSLSGGDYGYTF
TRBV30,few,TRBD1,TRBJ1-5,TGTGCCTGGAGTGTACAGGGGAGCAATCAGCCCCAGCATTTT,CAWSVQGSNQPQHF
TRBV4-2,.,TRBD1,TRBJ2-3,TGTGCCAGCAGCCAAGGAGACAGGGGTGCGGCAGATACGCAGTATTTT,CASSQGDRGAADTQYF